This paragraph covers one TCR beta chain sequence. What it binds is unknown. This specimen comes from a study of T cells expressing NK-cell markers. Regarding the study as a whole: Four donors likewise had their CD3+CD56-NKG2C+ fraction led by these clonotypes.

TCRdb reanalyzed the 5' RACE reads, giving one entry per CDR3 protein sequence and no DNA. The table for this sample gives about 460,000 distinct CDR3 sequences. This CDR3 comprises 15 residues. CDR1 is LNHDA, CDR2 SQIVND, per germline (reference sequence). The receptor was isolated from a woman between 45 and 60 years old in good health. V is TRBV19 and J is TRBJ1-5; lacking DNA, the TRBD1 call made by TCRdb goes unchecked. Sequenced: blood T cells: a sorted CD56 or NKG2C T cell subset, CD4+ or CD8+ T cells, or bulk PBMC T cells (not recorded which). This chain's CDR3 is CASSTKVQGVQPQHF.